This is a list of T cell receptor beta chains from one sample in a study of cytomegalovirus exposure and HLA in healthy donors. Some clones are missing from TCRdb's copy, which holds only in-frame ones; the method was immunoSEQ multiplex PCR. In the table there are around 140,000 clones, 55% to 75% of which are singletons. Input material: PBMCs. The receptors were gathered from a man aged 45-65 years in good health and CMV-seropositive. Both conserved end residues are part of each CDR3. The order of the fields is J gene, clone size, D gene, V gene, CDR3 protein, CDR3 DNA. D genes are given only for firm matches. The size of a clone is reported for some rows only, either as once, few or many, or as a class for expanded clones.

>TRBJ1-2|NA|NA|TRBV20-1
CSARPNYGYTF
TGCAGTGCGAGACCAAACTATGGCTACACCTTC
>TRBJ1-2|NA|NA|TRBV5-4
CASSLSGHIYGYTF
TGTGCCAGCAGCTTATCAGGACACATCTATGGCTACACCTTC
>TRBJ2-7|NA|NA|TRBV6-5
CASSYRDISYEQYF
TGTGCCAGCAGTTACAGGGACATCTCCTACGAGCAGTACTTC
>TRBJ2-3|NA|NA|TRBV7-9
CASSHERAVDTQYF
TGTGCCAGCAGCCATGAGCGGGCGGTAGATACGCAGTATTTT
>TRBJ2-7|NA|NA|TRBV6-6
CASMSRAYEQYF
TGTGCCAGCATGTCCAGGGCCTACGAGCAGTACTTC
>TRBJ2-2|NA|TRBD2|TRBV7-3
CASRSSGGSSGELFF
TGTGCCAGCAGGTCTAGCGGGGGGAGTTCCGGGGAGCTGTTTTTT
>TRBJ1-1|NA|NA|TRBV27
CASSPQGFSTEAFF
TGTGCCAGCAGTCCCCAGGGGTTTAGTACTGAAGCTTTCTTT
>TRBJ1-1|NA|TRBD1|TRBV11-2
CASSKTGTGNTEAFF
TGTGCCAGCAGCAAAACAGGGACAGGGAACACTGAAGCTTTCTTT
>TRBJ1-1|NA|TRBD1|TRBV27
CASSFDREKAEAFF
TGTGCCAGCAGTTTCGACAGGGAGAAGGCTGAAGCTTTCTTT
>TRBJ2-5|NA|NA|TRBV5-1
CASSFEETQYF
TGCGCCAGCAGCTTCGAGGAGACCCAGTACTTC
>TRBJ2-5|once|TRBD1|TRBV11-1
CASRAGTAEETQYF
TGTGCCAGCAGGGCCGGGACAGCCGAAGAGACCCAGTACTTC
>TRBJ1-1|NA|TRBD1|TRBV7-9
CASSFSGGLGTEAFF
TGTGCCAGCAGCTTTTCAGGGGGGTTGGGCACTGAAGCTTTCTTT
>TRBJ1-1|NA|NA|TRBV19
CASSPSERRMNTEAFF
TGTGCCAGTAGCCCCTCGGAGCGCCGCATGAACACTGAAGCTTTCTTT
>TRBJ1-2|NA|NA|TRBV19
CATSRTDLNYGYTF
TGTGCCACTTCACGGACAGACTTAAACTATGGCTACACCTTC
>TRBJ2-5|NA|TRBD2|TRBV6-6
CASSGIAGAGETQYF
TGTGCCAGCAGTGGGATAGCGGGAGCGGGAGAGACCCAGTACTTC
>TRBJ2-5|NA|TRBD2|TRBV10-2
CASRLGGVETQYF
TGCGCCAGCAGGTTGGGGGGGGTGGAGACCCAGTACTTC
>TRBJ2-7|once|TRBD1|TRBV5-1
CASSLGQGADEQYF
TGCGCCAGCAGCTTGGGCCAGGGGGCTGACGAGCAGTACTTC
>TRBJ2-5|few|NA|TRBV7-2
CASSSGGGEQETQYF
TGTGCCAGCAGCTCCGGCGGTGGCGAACAAGAGACCCAGTACTTC
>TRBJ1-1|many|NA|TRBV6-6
CASTLLEGTEAFF
TGTGCCAGCACCTTACTCGAGGGCACTGAAGCTTTCTTT
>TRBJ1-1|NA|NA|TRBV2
CASSAWGDTEAFF
TGTGCCAGCAGCGCCTGGGGGGACACTGAAGCTTTCTTT
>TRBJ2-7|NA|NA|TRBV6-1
CASGIRTATYEQYF
TGTGCCAGCGGAATACGGACAGCCACCTACGAGCAGTACTTC
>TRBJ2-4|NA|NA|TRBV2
CASRAGIAKNIQYF
TGTGCCAGCCGGGCGGGGATCGCCAAAAACATTCAGTACTTC
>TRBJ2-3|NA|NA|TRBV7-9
CASSPDSFGSTQYF
TGTGCCAGCAGCCCTGACTCCTTCGGGAGTACGCAGTATTTT
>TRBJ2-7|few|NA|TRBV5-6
CASSLVQGGYEQYF
TGTGCCAGCAGCTTGGTACAGGGCGGCTACGAGCAGTACTTC
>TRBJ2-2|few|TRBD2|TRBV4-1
CASSPTPAGGTGELFF
TGCGCCAGCAGCCCTACCCCAGCGGGGGGCACCGGGGAGCTGTTTTTT
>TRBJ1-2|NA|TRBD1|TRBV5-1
CASSFTGGVYGYTF
TGCGCCAGCAGCTTCACAGGGGGCGTCTATGGCTACACCTTC
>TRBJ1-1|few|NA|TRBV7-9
CASSWTTNTEAFF
TGTGCCAGCTCGTGGACAACTAACACTGAAGCTTTCTTT
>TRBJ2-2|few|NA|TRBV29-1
CSVEEVAGDTGELFF
TGCAGCGTTGAAGAGGTGGCAGGGGACACCGGGGAGCTGTTTTTT
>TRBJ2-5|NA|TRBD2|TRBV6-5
CASSYVASGETQYF
TGTGCCAGCAGTTACGTTGCTAGCGGGGAGACCCAGTACTTC
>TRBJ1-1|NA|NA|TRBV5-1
CASSLGQITEAFF
TGCGCCAGCAGCTTGGGACAGATCACTGAAGCTTTCTTT
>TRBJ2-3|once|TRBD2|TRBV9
CASSVWGTRGDTQYF
TGTGCCAGCAGCGTATGGGGGACTAGGGGCGATACGCAGTATTTT
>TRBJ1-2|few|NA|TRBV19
CASTKGREDGYTF
TGTGCCAGTACCAAGGGCAGGGAGGATGGCTACACCTTC
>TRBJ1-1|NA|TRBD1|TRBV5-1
CASRRQGSFEAFF
TGCGCCAGCAGACGACAGGGGTCCTTTGAAGCTTTCTTT
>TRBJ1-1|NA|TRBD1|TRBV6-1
CASRPLTGATEAFF
TGTGCCAGCAGGCCCCTGACAGGGGCCACTGAAGCTTTCTTT
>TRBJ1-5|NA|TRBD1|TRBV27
CASSLGTGGIRPQHF
TGTGCCAGCAGTTTGGGGACAGGGGGGATCAGGCCCCAGCATTTT
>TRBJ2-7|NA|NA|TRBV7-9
CASSFDSPISGQYF
TGTGCCAGCAGCTTTGACAGCCCCATTTCCGGGCAGTACTTC
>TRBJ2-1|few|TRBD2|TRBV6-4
CASSDSLAGAGEQFF
TGTGCCAGCAGTGACTCACTAGCGGGGGCGGGTGAGCAGTTCTTC
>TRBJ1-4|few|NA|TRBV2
CASRRAFGEKLFF
TGTGCCAGCAGGAGGGCTTTTGGTGAAAAACTGTTTTTT
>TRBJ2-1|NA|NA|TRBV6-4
CASSDASYNEQFF
TGTGCCAGCAGTGACGCGTCCTACAATGAGCAGTTCTTC